The 32 T cell receptor beta chains listed next were all sequenced from one sample in a study of early T cells in non-severe SARS-CoV-2 infection. TCRdb called the 5' RACE reads again in MiXCR, with one record for every CDR3 protein. The sample has around 64,000 distinct CDR3 sequences; around 11% are singletons. Sequenced: whole blood. These receptors were collected from an adult who was a healthcare worker with PCR-confirmed SARS-CoV-2 infection or an uninfected control (not recorded which).

This clonotype was counted many times. The chain carries TRBV7-8 and TRBJ2-2, with 9 bases lining up with TRBD1. V lost 6 bases to trimming and J lost 5 bases; unmatched junction nucleotides: 7. Germline V CDR1 and CDR2: SGHVS, FQNEAQ. The CDR3 has 15 amino acids. For the CDR3, the DNA is TGTGCCAGCAGACGGGACAGGGTGAGGACCGGGGAGCTGTTTTTT. Encoded protein: CASRRDRVRTGELFF.

CDR3 sequence reads: CSARPGTGFEKLFF. CDR3 in DNA: TGCAGTGCTAGGCCCGGGACAGGATTCGAAAAACTGTTTTTT. The J gene is TRBJ1-4, the V gene TRBV20-1, with 8 nucleotides matching TRBD1. From germline, CDR1 is DFQATT and CDR2 SNEGSKA (reference sequence). The ends lost 3 bases at V and 8 bases at J; junction bases unmatched: 8. This CDR3 comprises 14 residues.

This clonotype was counted a few times. The rearrangement links TRBV27 to TRBJ1-1; D not resolved. Germline values: CDR1 MNHEY, CDR2 SMNVEV (reference sequence). This CDR3 contains 15 residues. The germline V and J ends were trimmed by 0 bases and 1 base, with 9 bases remaining between them. The CDR3 region has the DNA TGTGCCAGCAGTTTATCGGCGGGGAGGAACACTGAAGCTTTCTTT. This sequence encodes CASSLSAGRNTEAFF.

The chain carries TRBV18 and TRBJ2-1; 10 bases line up with TRBD1. The CDR3 loop spans 16 amino acids. Germline CDR1 reads KGHSH; CDR2 reads LQKENI. Trimming at V came to 1 base and at J to 3 bases, leaving 3 bases not matched to a gene. The CDR3 protein is CASSPLGTGDYNEQFF. In DNA, the CDR3 is TGTGCCAGCTCACCACTAGGGACAGGGGACTACAATGAGCAGTTCTTC. The variable domain in full, completed from reference TRBV18 and TRBJ2-1, reads NAGVMQNPRHLVRRRGQEARLRCSPMKGHSHVYWYRQLPEEGLKFMVYLQKENIIDESGMPKERFSAEFPKEGPSILRIQQVVRGDSAAYFCASSPLGTGDYNEQFFGPGTRLTVL.

The CDR3 loop is CASRETGDNSPLHF. The CDR3 DNA follows: TGTGCCAGCCGAGAGACAGGAGATAATTCACCCCTCCACTTT. This chain uses TRBV18 with TRBJ1-6; D is perhaps TRBD1 (6 bases). With 8 bases removed from V and 5 bases from J, the gap between germline ends came to 13 bases. CDR3 length: 14 residues. The V gene's germline CDR1 is KGHSH and CDR2 LQKENI.

This clonotype was recorded a few times. The chain has TRBV20-1 and TRBJ2-2, with D tentatively TRBD1 or TRBD2 (5 bases each). Trimming stripped 3 bases from V and 5 bases from J, with 10 bases between. The CDR3 length is 13 residues. The V gene's germline CDR1 is DFQATT and CDR2 SNEGSKA (reference sequence). CDR3 coding DNA: TGCAGTGCTAGCCAGGGCGGGACCGGGGAGCTGTTTTTT. Its translation is CSASQGGTGELFF.

The chain recombines TRBV4-1 with TRBJ1-6; 7 positions agree with TRBD1. Germline V lookup: CDR1 MGHRA, CDR2 YSYEKL. The CDR3 spans 16 residues. The V and J ends lost 2 bases and 7 bases, in that order; junction bases with no gene match: 8. The CDR3 nucleotides read TGCGCCAGCAGCCAACCCCGACAGGGTCAGAATTCACCCCTCCACTTT. Translated: CASSQPRQGQNSPLHF.

The rearrangement uses TRBV13 and TRBJ2-7, with D unresolved. CDR1 is PRHDT and CDR2 is FYEKMQ in the germline V gene (reference sequence). V lost 5 bases, J lost 0 bases, and 14 bases lay in between. The CDR3 consists of 15 residues. This CDR3 is CASSRGGAFSYEQYF. DNA of the CDR3: TGTGCCAGCAGCCGTGGCGGAGCGTTCTCCTACGAGCAGTACTTC.

The sample holds a few counts of this clonotype. This chain joins TRBV29-1 and TRBJ1-1; D remains ambiguous. The V and J ends lost 3 bases and 6 bases respectively, with 2 bases between them. There are 9 residues in the CDR3. The germline V gene has CDR1 SQVTM and CDR2 ANQGSEA. CDR3 sequence: CSVDPEAFF. CDR3 sequence (DNA): TGCAGCGTTGACCCTGAAGCTTTCTTT.

The chain has TRBV29-1 and TRBJ2-7; D not certain. The ends were cut back, 4 bases at V and 6 bases at J, with 19 bases in the middle. The CDR3 spans 14 residues. The germline gives CDR1 SQVTM, CDR2 ANQGSEA. The CDR3 sequence is CSVVVAPRTGEQYF. DNA of the CDR3: TGCAGCGTTGTCGTGGCACCCCGAACGGGCGAGCAGTACTTC.

This clonotype was seen a few times. The chain uses TRBV10-3 and TRBJ2-2, with D perhaps matching TRBD1 (6 bases). Trimming took 6 bases from V and 1 from J, leaving 15 bases between them. Per the germline V gene, CDR1 is ENHRY and CDR2 is SYGVKD. The CDR3 has 16 amino acids. The CDR3 sequence is CAISEPRGMNTGELFF. CDR3 DNA: TGTGCCATCAGCGAACCCAGGGGTATGAACACCGGGGAGCTGTTTTTT.

This clonotype appeared many times. The chain joins TRBV6-5 to TRBJ1-6; 9 bases align to TRBD1. Trimming removed 6 bases from V and 10 bases from J; junction bases left unmatched: 4. CDR1 and CDR2 (germline): MNHEY, SVGAGI. The CDR3 is 13 amino acids. The CDR3 region is CASRTGGGSPLHF. The CDR3 DNA follows: TGTGCCAGCAGAACAGGGGGCGGGTCACCCCTCCACTTT.

This clonotype was seen only a few times. The V call is TRBV7-3, the J call TRBJ2-3; 13 bases align to TRBD2. Trimming took 4 bases from V and 2 from J; bases not matched to a gene: 3. This CDR3 is built from 16 residues. Germline V gene sequence: CDR1 SGHTA, CDR2 FQGTGA. The CDR3 loop reads CASSSGTSGTTDTQYF. For the CDR3, the DNA is TGTGCCAGCAGCTCAGGGACTAGCGGGACCACAGATACGCAGTATTTT.

This chain links TRBV7-2 with TRBJ1-4; a possible D gene is TRBD1 (5 bases). CDR1 and CDR2 (germline): SGHTA, FQGNSA. There are 15 residues in the CDR3. V was clipped by 5 bases and J by 5 bases, with 15 bases between them. The CDR3 bases are TGTGCCAGCAGCCCAGGTGGGGGAGTAAATGAAAAACTGTTTTTT. Its translation is CASSPGGGVNEKLFF.

As concerns this clonotype: A much bigger clone sits one base away, suggesting this may be a read error. The CDR3 nucleotides read TGTGCCAGCAGTCATGCCCCTAACTGTGGCTACACCTTC. Residues: CASSHAPNCGYTF. V gene TRBV7-9 combines with J gene TRBJ1-2, with D hard to call. The CDR3 sequence is 13 residues long. In germline, CDR1 is SEHNR, CDR2 FQNEAQ (reference sequence).

This clonotype came up many times. The chain has TRBV7-3 and TRBJ2-2; possible D gene TRBD1, 6 bases. V shed 1 base and J shed 7 bases, with 7 bases lying between them. The germline CDR1 and CDR2 sequences are SGHTA and FQGTGA. The CDR3 length is 13 residues. The CDR3 region is CASSLKQGGELFF. DNA for the CDR3: TGTGCCAGCAGCTTAAAACAGGGCGGGGAGCTGTTTTTT.

The chain combines TRBV12-3 or TRBV12-4 with TRBJ2-7; TRBD2 aligns across 8 bases. The CDR3 loop spans 13 amino acids. V was clipped by 6 bases and J by 2 bases; unmatched bases: 3. CDR3 region: CASSYSGTYEQYF. CDR3 coding DNA: TGTGCCAGCAGCTATAGCGGGACCTACGAGCAGTACTTC.

At least ten counts were recorded for this clonotype. The genes are TRBV12-3 or TRBV12-4 and TRBJ2-3; possibly TRBD2 for D (6 bases). The ends were cut back, 5 bases at V and 2 bases at J, with 14 bases in the middle. CDR3 length: 15 amino acids. The CDR3 DNA reads TGTGCCAGCAGTCCGCCGGGACTCGCCACAGATACGCAGTATTTT. This sequence encodes CASSPPGLATDTQYF.

This clonotype was counted at least ten times. The chain is built from TRBV5-1 and TRBJ2-5; 9 bases are shared with TRBD1. The CDR3 covers 14 residues. After removal of 0 bases from V and 5 bases from J, the junction contained 2 bases not matched to a gene. Germline lookup yields CDR1 SGHRS and CDR2 YFSETQ. CDR3 sequence: CASSLEGQGETQYF. CDR3 sequence (DNA): TGCGCCAGCAGCTTGGAGGGACAGGGCGAGACCCAGTACTTC.

This clonotype was seen ten or more times. The chain joins TRBV7-2 to TRBJ2-5; possible D gene TRBD2, 6 bases. This CDR3 has 15 amino acids. Germline V gene lookup returns CDR1 SGHTA and CDR2 FQGNSA. The V end lost 4 bases, the J end lost 3 bases, and 15 bases lay between the germline ends. Here the CDR3 reads CASSSNGTPKETQYF. CDR3 nucleotides: TGTGCCAGCAGCTCCAACGGGACTCCAAAAGAGACCCAGTACTTC.

This clonotype was seen a few times. This chain links TRBV18 with TRBJ1-1, with TRBD1 as a possible D gene (5 bases). The ends were cut back, 3 bases at V and 3 bases at J, with 8 bases in the middle. Germline values: CDR1 KGHSH, CDR2 LQKENI. There are 13 residues in the CDR3. For the CDR3, the DNA is TGTGCCAGCTCACCGAGCAGGGACACTGAAGCTTTCTTT. Translating it yields CASSPSRDTEAFF.

This clonotype was detected many times. The rearrangement joins TRBV10-3 to TRBJ2-7, with D possibly being TRBD2 (5 bases). The CDR3 contains 15 residues. The V gene lost 7 bases and the J gene lost 4 bases, with 20 bases spanning the gap. Germline assignment: CDR1 ENHRY and CDR2 SYGVKD. The DNA for the CDR3 is TGTGCCATCATGGGGAAGCAAAGCGGTGTTTACGAGCAGTACTTC. It is translated as CAIMGKQSGVYEQYF.

This clonotype was observed at least ten times. The CDR3 is CSVDRDRSYGYTF. The CDR3 nucleotides read TGCAGCGTTGACCGGGACAGAAGCTATGGCTACACCTTC. This chain uses TRBV29-1 with TRBJ1-2, with 7 bases identical to TRBD1. Trimming cost V 3 bases and J 4 bases; bases outside gene matches: 5. Germline V gene data show CDR1 as SQVTM and CDR2 as ANQGSEA. The CDR3 is 13 residues long.

The rearrangement uses TRBV7-3 and TRBJ2-5, with D tentatively TRBD2 (5 bases). V gave up 0 bases and J gave up 5 bases, with 10 bases separating them. Germline V gene lookup returns CDR1 SGHTA and CDR2 FQGTGA. The CDR3 covers 14 residues. CDR3 DNA sequence: TGTGCCAGCAGCTTAACCGGGAATCGTGAGACCCAGTACTTC. Protein product: CASSLTGNRETQYF.

This sequence joins TRBV2 and TRBJ2-5; 9 bases are a match to TRBD2. The CDR3 runs to 15 residues. Germline V gene lookup returns CDR1 SNHLY and CDR2 FYNNEI. The junction had 10 bases not matched to a gene; V was cut back by 6 bases and J by 5 bases. CDR3 nucleotides: TGTGCCAGCAGAGAGTACGCTAGCGGGGACGAGACCCAGTACTTC. This gives the protein CASREYASGDETQYF.

This clonotype was recorded many times. The V gene is TRBV9, the J gene TRBJ2-1; D is perhaps TRBD2 (6 bases). The CDR3 runs 15 residues. The germline V gene has CDR1 SGDLS and CDR2 YYNGEE. With 0 bases removed from V and 3 bases from J, the gap between germline ends came to 10 bases. CDR3 sequence reads: CASSVGGRLYNEQFF. The CDR3 DNA is TGTGCCAGCAGCGTAGGAGGGAGGCTCTACAATGAGCAGTTCTTC. The full variable domain, completed using reference TRBV9 and TRBJ2-1, is DSGVTQTPKHLITATGQRVTLRCSPRSGDLSVYWYQQSLDQGLQFLIQYYNGEERAKGNILERFSAQQFPDLHSELNLSSLELGDSALYFCASSVGGRLYNEQFFGPGTRLTVL.

This sequence joins TRBV7-2 and TRBJ2-5; 8 nucleotides match TRBD2. The ends lost 11 bases at V and 1 base at J; junction bases unmatched: 9. This CDR3 has 14 amino acids. Germline V gives CDR1 SGHTA, CDR2 FQGNSA. Here the CDR3 reads CAGGLAGSQETQYF. The CDR3 nucleotides are TGTGCCGGGGGGTTAGCGGGAAGCCAAGAGACCCAGTACTTC.

The table lists this clonotype with a few counts. The chain combines TRBV5-1 with TRBJ2-7; D might be TRBD1 (6 bases). Germline loops: CDR1 SGHRS, CDR2 YFSETQ. V lost 8 bases to trimming and J lost 2 bases, with 14 bases between them. The CDR3 runs 13 residues. The CDR3 coding sequence is TGCGCCAGTAAGGGGGACGGACCCTACGAGCAGTACTTC. Encoded protein: CASKGDGPYEQYF.

This clonotype was observed a few times. The rearrangement links TRBV6-6 to TRBJ1-2; 8 bases align to TRBD1. The V gene end was trimmed by 6 bases and the J gene end by 2 bases; junction bases not matched to a gene: 14. This CDR3 comprises 17 residues. CDR1 is MNHNY, CDR2 SVGAGI, per germline (reference sequence). The CDR3 sequence: CASSLVAGQEKNYGYTF. For the CDR3, the DNA is TGTGCCAGCAGCTTAGTAGCGGGACAGGAAAAAAACTATGGCTACACCTTC.

This chain connects TRBV12-3 or TRBV12-4 to TRBJ2-6; D possibly corresponds to TRBD1 (5 bases). V lost 6 bases to trimming and J lost 0 bases, with 9 bases between them. The CDR3 extends over 15 amino acids. CDR3 sequence: CASRRQSSGANVLTF. DNA for the CDR3: TGTGCCAGCAGGCGACAGAGCTCTGGGGCCAACGTCCTGACTTTC.

The V and J genes are TRBV27 and TRBJ2-5; D is perhaps TRBD2 (5 bases). Looked up from germline, CDR1 is MNHEY and CDR2 is SMNVEV (reference sequence). V was clipped by 7 bases and J by 5 bases, with 23 bases between them. The CDR3 consists of 16 residues. The CDR3 nucleotides are TGTGCCAGCACCGTGAGGGTGGGCGCGCCGGCGGAGACCCAGTACTTC. Translation gives CASTVRVGAPAETQYF.

This clonotype was counted ten times or more. The chain couples TRBV14 to TRBJ1-1; D not resolved. This CDR3 comprises 13 residues. Germline V lookup: CDR1 SGHDN, CDR2 FVKESK. V was trimmed by 1 base and J by 5 bases, leaving 8 bases between them. For the CDR3, the DNA is TGTGCCAGCAGCCAAGGGGCGCGGACTGAAGCTTTCTTT. This encodes CASSQGARTEAFF. Drawing the rest from reference TRBV14 and TRBJ1-1, the complete variable domain is EAGVTQFPSHSVIEKGQTVTLRCDPISGHDNLYWYRRVMGKEIKFLLHFVKESKQDESGMPNNRFLAERTGGTYSTLKVQPAELEDSGVYFCASSQGARTEAFFGQGTRLTVV.